These 13 T cell receptor beta chains came from one sample sequenced in a study of blood T cell repertoires in COVID-19. Profiled with immunoSEQ multiplex PCR; TCRdb holds only in-frame clones, not every one. The top ten hold more than 7.5% of the sample, which has about 110,000 clones, 72% seen once. The specimen sequenced was peripheral blood. Receptors originate from a woman aged 55-75 years with acute or convalescent COVID-19.

The chain combines TRBV10-1 with TRBJ1-1, with 7 bases that match TRBD1. CDR1 and CDR2 from the germline V gene are WNHNN and SYGVQD (reference sequence). The CDR3 has 13 amino acids. V lost 6 bases to trimming and J lost 6 bases; unmatched junction nucleotides: 7. CDR3 in amino acids: CASRINRGAEAFF. The DNA of the CDR3 is TGCGCCAGCAGAATAAACAGGGGCGCTGAAGCTTTCTTT.

The chain recombines TRBV2 with TRBJ1-2, with 8 positions matching TRBD1. The V gene end was trimmed by 5 bases and the J gene end by 8 bases; junction bases not matched to a gene: 10. Germline CDR1 reads SNHLY; CDR2 reads FYNNEI. The length of the CDR3 is 14 residues. The CDR3: CASSSRTGQEGYTF. Written as DNA, the CDR3 is TGTGCCAGCAGTTCGAGGACAGGGCAGGAAGGCTACACCTTC.

V and J are TRBV3-1 (or the pseudogene TRBV3-2) and TRBJ1-2, with 9 bases that match TRBD1. This CDR3 spans 14 amino acids. Trimming removed 6 bases from V and 1 base from J; junction bases left unmatched: 3. Germline lookup yields CDR1 LGHDT and CDR2 YNNKEL (reference sequence). CDR3 DNA sequence: TGTGCCAGCAGACGGACAGGGGATAACTATGGCTACACCTTC. It specifies CASRRTGDNYGYTF.

This sequence joins TRBV2 and TRBJ1-1; tentatively, D is TRBD1 (5 bases). V was trimmed by 6 bases and J by 1 base, leaving 27 bases between them. Germline CDR1 is SNHLY and CDR2 is FYNNEI. This CDR3 spans 19 amino acids. The CDR3 loop is CASRGAAGLVGKSNTEAFF. The DNA for the CDR3 is TGTGCCAGCAGGGGCGCTGCGGGGCTGGTGGGAAAGTCGAACACTGAAGCTTTCTTT. The full variable domain, rest sourced from reference TRBV2 and TRBJ1-1, is EPEVTQTPSHQVTQMGQEVILRCVPISNHLYFYWYRQILGQKVEFLVSFYNNEISEKSEIFDDQFSVERPDGSNFTLKIRSTKLEDSAMYFCASRGAAGLVGKSNTEAFFGQGTRLTVV.

CDR3 nucleotides: TGTGCCATCGGGACAGGGGGAGTTAAGGGCTACACCTTC. Protein: CAIGTGGVKGYTF. The chain uses TRBV7-9 and TRBJ1-2; 11 positions agree with TRBD1. The ends lost 10 bases at V and 8 bases at J; junction bases unmatched: 9. In germline, CDR1 is SEHNR, CDR2 FQNEAQ (reference sequence). The length of the CDR3 is 13 residues.

This clone was seen just once. The V and J genes are TRBV6-5 and TRBJ1-2, with D perhaps matching TRBD1 (6 bases). This CDR3 spans 14 amino acids. The germline V gene has CDR1 MNHEY and CDR2 SVGAGI. Trimming took off 5 bases at V and 6 bases at J, with 16 bases between the two ends. This CDR3 is CASSLTGFVDGYTF. For the CDR3, the DNA is TGTGCCAGCAGTCTCACAGGGTTTGTGGATGGCTACACCTTC.

This sequence joins TRBV28 and TRBJ2-2; perhaps TRBD1 as D (6 bases). Per the germline V gene, CDR1 is MDHEN and CDR2 is SYDVKM. Trimming shortened V by 3 bases and J by 3 bases, and 8 bases separated the two germline ends. This CDR3 spans 14 amino acids. CDR3 in DNA: TGTGCCAGCAGTTTGGGACAATACACCGGGGAGCTGTTTTTT. Protein: CASSLGQYTGELFF.

This clone showed up just once. The chain carries TRBV19 and TRBJ1-3, with 7 bases that match TRBD1. With V trimmed by 8 bases and J by 5 bases, 12 bases remained unmatched. This CDR3 is built from 15 residues. Germline assignment: CDR1 LNHDA and CDR2 SQIVND (reference sequence). CDR3 coding DNA: TGTGCCAGTGAAGACCCCGGGACAGCTCGAAACACCATATATTTT. Translated, it gives CASEDPGTARNTIYF. Combining the CDR3 with reference TRBV19 and TRBJ1-3 gives the whole variable domain DGGITQSPKYLFRKEGQNVTLSCEQNLNHDAMYWYRQDPGQGLRLIYYSQIVNDFQKGDIAEGYSVSREKKESFPLTVTSAQKNPTAFYLCASEDPGTARNTIYFGEGSWLTVV.

This rearrangement joins TRBV12-5 to TRBJ1-6, with a tentative D call TRBD1 (5 bases). Germline-derived CDR1 and CDR2 are LGHNT and FRNRAP. CDR3 length equals 16 residues. V was clipped by 4 bases and J by 2 bases, with 12 bases between them. The CDR3 loop reads CASGSPTAPYNSPLHF. CDR3 DNA sequence: TGTGCTAGTGGTTCGCCGACAGCTCCCTATAATTCACCCCTCCACTTT.

The chain recombines TRBV11-2 with TRBJ2-2; TRBD2 matches at 12 bases. The V segment lost 5 bases and the J segment 1 base; nucleotides outside the gene matches: 5. Germline CDR1 SGHAT, CDR2 FQNNGV. The CDR3 extends over 17 amino acids. The CDR3 loop is CASSPRLAGVNTGELFF. The CDR3 bases are TGTGCCAGCAGCCCAAGACTAGCGGGGGTGAACACCGGGGAGCTGTTTTTT. Full variable domain (remainder filled in from reference TRBV11-2 and TRBJ2-2): EAGVAQSPRYKIIEKRQSVAFWCNPISGHATLYWYQQILGQGPKLLIQFQNNGVVDDSQLPKDRFSAERLKGVDSTLKIQPAKLEDSAVYLCASSPRLAGVNTGELFFGEGSRLTVL.

The chain links TRBV6-2 or TRBV6-3 to TRBJ1-2; no firm D call. Germline V lookup: CDR1 MNHEY, CDR2 SVGEGT. This CDR3 comprises 13 residues. V dropped 2 bases and J dropped 2 bases, with 6 bases sitting between them. The CDR3: CASSYDGNYGYTF. For the CDR3, the DNA is TGTGCCAGCAGTTACGACGGGAACTATGGCTACACCTTC.

J is TRBJ1-2 and V is TRBV12-3 or TRBV12-4; D remains ambiguous. Trimming cost V 6 bases and J 8 bases, with 16 bases left between them. This CDR3 is built from 13 residues. The CDR3 sequence: CASSPIEGAGYTF. In DNA form, the CDR3 reads TGTGCCAGCAGCCCCATAGAGGGTGCAGGCTACACCTTC.

This chain uses TRBV28 with TRBJ1-3, with 7 nucleotides matching TRBD1. Germline trimming cut 2 bases from V and 0 bases from J; bases unmatched to any gene: 7. CDR1 is MDHEN and CDR2 is SYDVKM in the germline V gene. This CDR3 has 17 amino acids. In DNA form, the CDR3 reads TGTGCCAGCAGTTTAACAGGGGTTTCACCCTCTGGAAACACCATATATTTT. It is translated as CASSLTGVSPSGNTIYF.